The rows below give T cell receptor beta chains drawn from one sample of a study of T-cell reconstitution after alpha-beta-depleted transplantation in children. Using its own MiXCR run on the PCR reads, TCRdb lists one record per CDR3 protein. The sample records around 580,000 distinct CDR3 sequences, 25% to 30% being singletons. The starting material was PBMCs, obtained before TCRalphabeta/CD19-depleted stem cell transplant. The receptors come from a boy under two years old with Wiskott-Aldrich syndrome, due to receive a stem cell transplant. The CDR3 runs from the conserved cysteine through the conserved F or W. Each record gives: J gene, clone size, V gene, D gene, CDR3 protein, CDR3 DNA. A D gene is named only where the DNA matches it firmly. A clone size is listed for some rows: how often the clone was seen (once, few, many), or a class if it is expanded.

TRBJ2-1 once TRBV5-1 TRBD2 CASSFVGLGLAGGIEQFF TGCGCCAGCAGCTTTGTGGGCCTGGGACTAGCGGGAGGGATTGAGCAGTTCTTC
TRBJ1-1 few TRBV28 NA CASSRFGAVNTEAFF TGTGCCAGCAGCCGGTTTGGGGCCGTGAACACTGAAGCTTTCTTT
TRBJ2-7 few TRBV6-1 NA CASSGGGQENYEQYF TGTGCCAGCAGTGGGGGGGGACAAGAGAATTACGAGCAGTACTTC
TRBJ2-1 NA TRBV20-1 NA CSASGGQRYNEQFF TGCAGTGCTAGCGGAGGTCAACGTTACAATGAGCAGTTCTTC
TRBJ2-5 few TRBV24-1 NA CATSGGGFQETQYF TGTGCCACCAGCGGTGGGGGTTTCCAAGAGACCCAGTACTTC
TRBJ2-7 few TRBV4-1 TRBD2 CASSQDILAGVSEQYF TGCGCCAGCAGCCAAGATATACTAGCGGGAGTCTCCGAGCAGTACTTC
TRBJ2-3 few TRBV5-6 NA CASSSWSPGPTDTQYF TGTGCCAGCAGCTCCTGGTCACCCGGCCCCACAGATACGCAGTATTTT
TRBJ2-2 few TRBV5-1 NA CASSGGLNTGELFF TGCGCCAGCAGCGGGGGATTGAACACCGGGGAGCTGTTTTTT
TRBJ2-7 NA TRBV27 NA CASSRGGSAFPYEHYF TGTGCCAGCAGTCGAGGGGGTAGCGCCTTCCCCTACGAGCATTACTTC
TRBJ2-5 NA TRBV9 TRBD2 CASSVVGTSIETQYF TGTGCCAGCAGCGTAGTCGGGACTAGCATAGAGACCCAGTACTTC
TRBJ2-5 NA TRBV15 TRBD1 CATSRKRTGFFSETQYF TGTGCCACCAGCAGAAAAAGGACAGGGTTCTTTTCAGAGACCCAGTACTTC
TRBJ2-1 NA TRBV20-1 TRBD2 CSLEPLAGGYNEQFF TGCAGTCTAGAACCCCTAGCGGGAGGGTATAATGAGCAGTTCTTC
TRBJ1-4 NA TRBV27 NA CASHLAGLYLLRHATNEKLFF TGTGCCAGCCATTTGGCAGGCCTCTACCTCTTACGGCATGCAACTAATGAAAAACTGTTTTTT
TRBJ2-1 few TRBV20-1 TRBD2 CSAHRLVTSGRYEQFF TGCAGTGCTCACCGACTAGTGACTAGCGGGAGGTATGAGCAGTTCTTC
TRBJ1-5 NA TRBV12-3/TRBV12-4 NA CASSLASGNQPQHF TGTGCCAGCAGTTTAGCTTCAGGGAATCAGCCCCAGCATTTT
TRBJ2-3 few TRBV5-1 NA CASSLVSPRTDTQYF TGCGCCAGCAGCTTGGTTTCACCCCGCACAGATACGCAGTATTTT
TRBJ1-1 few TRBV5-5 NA CASSRDIYTEAFF TGTGCCAGCAGTCGTGACATCTACACTGAAGCTTTCTTT
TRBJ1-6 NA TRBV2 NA CASRRQVLLSPLHF TGTGCCAGCAGGAGACAGGTCCTCCTTTCACCCCTCCACTTT
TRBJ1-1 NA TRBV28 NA CASSLRGAGNTEAFF TGTGCCAGCAGTTTAAGGGGGGCTGGGAACACTGAAGCTTTCTTT
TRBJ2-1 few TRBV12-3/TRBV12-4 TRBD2 CASSSLPAGLNNEQFF TGTGCCAGCAGTTCCCTCCCAGCGGGGCTAAACAATGAGCAGTTCTTC
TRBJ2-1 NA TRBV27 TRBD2 CASSQNRGGRHMTEQFF TGTGCCAGCAGTCAAAATCGAGGCGGGAGACACATGACTGAGCAGTTCTTC
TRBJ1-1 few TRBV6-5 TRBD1 CASSLRQGASEAFF TGTGCCAGCAGTTTAAGACAGGGGGCCTCTGAAGCTTTCTTT
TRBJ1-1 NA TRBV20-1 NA CSARDGPWGTEAFF TGCAGTGCTAGAGACGGTCCCTGGGGGACTGAAGCTTTCTTT
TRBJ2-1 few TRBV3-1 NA CASSQRGLRYNEQFF TGTGCCAGCAGCCAAAGGGGGTTACGGTACAATGAGCAGTTCTTC
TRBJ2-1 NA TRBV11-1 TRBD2 CASSGPGLAGAGYNEQFF TGTGCCAGCAGCGGACCGGGACTAGCGGGAGCCGGCTACAATGAGCAGTTCTTC
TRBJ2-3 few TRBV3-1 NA CASSQSSLTDTQYF TGTGCCAGCAGCCAGAGTAGCCTCACAGATACGCAGTATTTT
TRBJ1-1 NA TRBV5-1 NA CASSLGIRGSKTSNTEAFF TGCGCCAGCAGCTTGGGAATTCGGGGCAGCAAAACGTCGAACACTGAAGCTTTCTTT
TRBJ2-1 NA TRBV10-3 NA CAITPDRYSNEQFF TGTGCCATCACCCCCGACAGGTATAGCAATGAGCAGTTCTTC
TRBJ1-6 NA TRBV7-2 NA CASSLEGQGSPLHF TGTGCCAGCAGCTTAGAAGGGCAGGGTTCACCCCTCCACTTT
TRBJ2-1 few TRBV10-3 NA CAISVIARAGYNEQFF TGTGCCATCAGTGTTATAGCTAGAGCGGGTTACAATGAGCAGTTCTTC
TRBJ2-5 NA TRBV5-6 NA CASSTGPFGVVSQYF TGTGCCAGCAGCACAGGACCGTTTGGGGTAGTGTCCCAGTACTTC
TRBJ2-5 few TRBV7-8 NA CASSLAPEGREETQYF TGTGCCAGCAGCTTAGCCCCGGAGGGGCGTGAAGAGACCCAGTACTTC
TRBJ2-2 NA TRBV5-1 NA CASGIDPNTGELFF TGCGCCAGCGGGATCGACCCGAACACCGGGGAGCTGTTTTTT
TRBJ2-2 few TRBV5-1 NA CASSHGQPNGELFF TGCGCCAGCAGCCATGGACAGCCGAATGGGGAGCTGTTTTTT
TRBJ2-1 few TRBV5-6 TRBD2 CASSPGTRAYNEQFF TGTGCCAGCAGCCCGGGGACTAGGGCTTACAATGAGCAGTTCTTC